Presented here are 22 T cell receptor beta chains from one specimen sequenced in a study of PD-L1 blockade in urothelial cancer. Generated by immunoSEQ multiplex PCR, the TCRdb table keeps only in-frame clones and is missing some. Of over 100,000 clones listed, roughly 90% are singletons. Regarding time point: peripheral blood 6 weeks after treatment start. Sequences were derived from PBMCs, sampled around atezolizumab (anti-PD-L1) treatment. The origin of the receptors is a man between 60 and 70 years old with urothelial cancer.

The V and J genes are TRBV5-5 and TRBJ1-6; 8 bases are shared with TRBD1. CDR3 length: 18 amino acids. The germline V gene has CDR1 SGHKS and CDR2 YYEKEE (reference sequence). V shed 4 bases and J 0 bases; nucleotides not matched to a gene: 9. The CDR3 protein is CASSPDRAMSSYNSPLHF. Here the CDR3 DNA reads TGTGCCAGCAGCCCGGACAGGGCTATGAGCTCCTATAATTCACCCCTCCACTTT.

This chain links TRBV11-3 with TRBJ2-7, with 8 bases matching TRBD1. CDR1 SGHNT and CDR2 YENEEA come from the germline V gene. Germline trimming cut 7 bases from V and 0 bases from J; bases unmatched to any gene: 14. This CDR3 comprises 17 residues. CDR3 amino acids: CASILSWGQAPSYEQYF. The CDR3 nucleotides read TGTGCCAGCATCCTATCCTGGGGACAGGCTCCCTCCTACGAGCAGTACTTC.

V usage is TRBV9 and J usage is TRBJ2-6; TRBD1 might be the D (6 bases). This CDR3 has 15 amino acids. Germline CDR1 reads SGDLS; CDR2 reads YYNGEE. The V gene lost 4 bases and the J gene lost 1 base, with 9 bases spanning the gap. CDR3 protein: CASSQQGSGANVLTF. The CDR3 DNA is TGTGCCAGCAGCCAGCAGGGGTCTGGGGCCAACGTCCTGACTTTC.

This clone was picked up one time. The V and J genes are TRBV19 and TRBJ2-1; the D gene is possibly TRBD2 (5 bases). The germline gives CDR1 LNHDA, CDR2 SQIVND (reference sequence). The CDR3 consists of 17 residues. The V and J ends lost 5 bases and 2 bases respectively, with 19 bases between them. The CDR3 bases are TGTGCCAGTAGTTTTATGGGTTGGGGAGTCACCTACAATGAGCAGTTCTTC. Translation gives CASSFMGWGVTYNEQFF.

The chain recombines TRBV14 with TRBJ1-2; D might be TRBD1 (6 bases). CDR3 length equals 13 residues. V shed 0 bases and J shed 4 bases, with 6 bases lying between them. Germline CDR1 is SGHDN and CDR2 is FVKESK. The CDR3 nucleotides are TGTGCCAGCAGCCAAGACAGGGGCTATGGCTACACCTTC. It codes for CASSQDRGYGYTF.

This clone occurred a few times. V and J are TRBV7-2 and TRBJ2-5, with TRBD2 matching 9 bases. This CDR3 comprises 18 residues. With 5 bases clipped from V and 4 bases from J, the junction kept 17 bases outside the gene matches. Germline-derived CDR1 and CDR2 are SGHTA and FQGNSA. The CDR3 spells CASSPLLRGGMGGETQYF. The CDR3 coding sequence is TGTGCCAGCAGCCCCCTGCTGCGGGGGGGCATGGGAGGAGAGACCCAGTACTTC.

This clone was counted only a few times. The chain has TRBV9 and TRBJ1-6, with TRBD1 matching over 7 bases. Germline V gene sequence: CDR1 SGDLS, CDR2 YYNGEE. V was pared by 4 bases and J by 8 bases, with 15 bases of the junction left unmatched. The length of the CDR3 is 17 residues. CDR3 in DNA: TGTGCCAGCAGCCTCTATGCGGTTCGACAGGGAGATTCACCCCTCCACTTT. Its translation is CASSLYAVRQGDSPLHF.

This rearrangement joins TRBV4-3 to TRBJ2-4, with 10 bases that match TRBD1. From germline, CDR1 is LGHNA and CDR2 YSLEER. The CDR3 runs 15 residues. Trimming took 3 bases from V and 6 from J; bases not matched to a gene: 5. The CDR3 loop is CASSQTGGTGNIQYF. CDR3 sequence (DNA): TGCGCCAGCAGCCAGACAGGGGGCACGGGAAACATTCAGTACTTC.

This clone occurred once. The V call is TRBV30, the J call TRBJ2-5; D is perhaps TRBD2 (6 bases). Germline CDR1 and CDR2: GTSNPN and SVGIG (reference sequence). The V and J ends lost 8 bases and 7 bases respectively, with 26 bases between them. CDR3 size: 15 residues. The CDR3 region has the DNA TGTGCCGGACATCGCTCGGGGTCCCGGCGGGGGACCCAGTACTTC. Translation gives CAGHRSGSRRGTQYF.

V and J are TRBV19 and TRBJ1-1; tentatively, D is TRBD1 (5 bases). Germline V gene lookup returns CDR1 LNHDA and CDR2 SQIVND (reference sequence). This CDR3 has 14 residues. V lost 4 bases and J 5 bases, leaving 14 bases between the germline ends. The CDR3 region is CASSTETERTEAFF. CDR3 nucleotides: TGTGCCAGTAGTACGGAGACAGAGAGGACTGAAGCTTTCTTT. Together with reference TRBV19 and TRBJ1-1, the CDR3 gives the full variable domain: DGGITQSPKYLFRKEGQNVTLSCEQNLNHDAMYWYRQDPGQGLRLIYYSQIVNDFQKGDIAEGYSVSREKKESFPLTVTSAQKNPTAFYLCASSTETERTEAFFGQGTRLTVV.

This clone has a single count. The rearrangement joins TRBV9 to TRBJ2-3; 12 bases align to TRBD2. Germline loops: CDR1 SGDLS, CDR2 YYNGEE. The CDR3 spans 17 residues. V lost 0 bases and J lost 7; bases outside the gene matches: 9. The CDR3 spells CASSVATSGGPMNTQYF. The CDR3 region has the DNA TGTGCCAGCAGCGTAGCAACTAGCGGGGGGCCAATGAATACGCAGTATTTT.

The chain has TRBV4-1 and TRBJ2-7; 12 nucleotides line up with TRBD2. Germline trimming cut 0 bases from V and 7 bases from J; bases unmatched to any gene: 10. Germline V CDR1 and CDR2: MGHRA, YSYEKL. This CDR3 comprises 17 residues. In DNA, the CDR3 is TGCGCCAGCAGCCAAGATGAGACTAGCGGGAGAACTGGAGAGCAGTACTTC. This translates into CASSQDETSGRTGEQYF.

Notes on this clone: One end of the junction fails to match germline, which may point to a read error. This chain uses TRBV5-1 with TRBJ1-6; D possibly corresponds to TRBD1 (5 bases). Germline CDR1 is SGHRS and CDR2 is YFSETQ. The CDR3 consists of 12 residues. CDR3 sequence (DNA): TGTGCCAGCACGGTGGGGCATTCACCCCTCCACTTT. Amino acids: CASTVGHSPLHF.

V gene TRBV25-1 combines with J gene TRBJ2-5, with a weak D call TRBD2 (7 bases). Germline CDR1 reads MGHDK; CDR2 reads SYGVNS. V lost 1 base and J lost 4, with 13 bases in between. This CDR3 comprises 15 residues. The CDR3, as DNA: TGTGCCAGCAGTGAATGGGAGGGGGGCACAGAGACCCAGTACTTC. It codes for CASSEWEGGTETQYF.

This chain connects TRBV5-1 to TRBJ2-7, with D perhaps matching TRBD1 (6 bases). Germline-derived CDR1 and CDR2 are SGHRS and YFSETQ. With 3 bases removed from V and 6 bases from J, the gap between germline ends came to 22 bases. This CDR3 has 16 amino acids. CDR3 sequence: CASSWTLGTRSSEQYF. The CDR3 DNA reads TGCGCCAGCAGCTGGACCCTCGGGACAAGGTCGAGCGAGCAGTACTTC.

The genes are TRBV4-3 and TRBJ2-5; 10 bases fit TRBD2. The CDR3 has 16 residues. Germline V CDR1 and CDR2: LGHNA, YSLEER. With 1 base clipped from V and 0 bases from J, the junction kept 2 bases outside the gene matches. The CDR3 DNA sequence: TGCGCCAGCAGCCAAGGTACTAGCGGGAACCAAGAGACCCAGTACTTC. It specifies CASSQGTSGNQETQYF.

The CDR3 region is CASSVVGLAGGFNTGELFF. In nucleotides, the CDR3 is TGTGCCAGCAGCGTAGTGGGACTAGCGGGGGGGTTTAACACCGGGGAGCTGTTTTTT. The chain links TRBV9 to TRBJ2-2, with 16 bases identical to TRBD2. Germline V gives CDR1 SGDLS, CDR2 YYNGEE. Losses at the gene ends were 0 bases for V and 2 bases for J; bases not matched to a gene: 4. The CDR3 contains 19 residues. Complete variable domain (other parts from reference TRBV9 and TRBJ2-2): DSGVTQTPKHLITATGQRVTLRCSPRSGDLSVYWYQQSLDQGLQFLIQYYNGEERAKGNILERFSAQQFPDLHSELNLSSLELGDSALYFCASSVVGLAGGFNTGELFFGEGSRLTVL.

This clone was seen more than once but under ten times. The chain couples TRBV7-3 to TRBJ1-1; TRBD1 agrees at 9 bases. The CDR3 totals 12 residues. Germline CDR1 reads SGHTA; CDR2 reads FQGTGA. With V trimmed by 5 bases and J by 8 bases, 3 bases remained unmatched. CDR3 DNA: TGTGCCAGCAGCATGGACAGGGGCGAAGCTTTCTTT. Translated: CASSMDRGEAFF.

This rearrangement joins TRBV5-5 to TRBJ2-1; TRBD2 agrees at 7 bases. Germline CDR1 SGHKS, CDR2 YYEKEE (reference sequence). J lost 6 bases, V lost 3 bases, and 12 bases had no gene match. The CDR3 is 16 residues long. CDR3 sequence: CASSSPRAGELNEQFF. In DNA form, the CDR3 reads TGTGCCAGCAGCTCCCCTCGGGCGGGAGAACTCAATGAGCAGTTCTTC.

Many counts were recorded for this clone. The chain couples TRBV21-1 to TRBJ2-7; the D call of TRBD2 is as the table states it, not checked on the DNA. TRBV21-1 has pseudogene status. CDR3 size: 14 residues. Here the CDR3 DNA reads TGTGCCAGCAGCAAAGGTCTAGCGGGGGACGAGCAGTACTTC. It translates to CASSKGLAGDEQYF.

This chain uses TRBV10-2 with TRBJ2-7; 7 bases align to TRBD1. Germline V CDR1 and CDR2: WSHSY, SAAADI. After removal of 7 bases from V and 2 bases from J, the junction contained 8 bases not matched to a gene. CDR3 length: 14 amino acids. The CDR3 region has the DNA TGCGCCAGCACGTTGTCAGGACAGGCCTACGAGCAGTACTTC. Its translation is CASTLSGQAYEQYF.

The CDR3 loop reads CAWRAQGPGYGYTF. CDR3 nucleotides: TGTGCCTGGAGGGCGCAGGGGCCTGGCTATGGCTACACCTTC. The chain combines TRBV30 with TRBJ1-2, with a weak D call TRBD1 (6 bases). CDR1 is GTSNPN, CDR2 SVGIG, per germline (reference sequence). The CDR3 runs to 14 residues. V was cut by 3 bases and J by 4 bases, with 15 bases left in between.